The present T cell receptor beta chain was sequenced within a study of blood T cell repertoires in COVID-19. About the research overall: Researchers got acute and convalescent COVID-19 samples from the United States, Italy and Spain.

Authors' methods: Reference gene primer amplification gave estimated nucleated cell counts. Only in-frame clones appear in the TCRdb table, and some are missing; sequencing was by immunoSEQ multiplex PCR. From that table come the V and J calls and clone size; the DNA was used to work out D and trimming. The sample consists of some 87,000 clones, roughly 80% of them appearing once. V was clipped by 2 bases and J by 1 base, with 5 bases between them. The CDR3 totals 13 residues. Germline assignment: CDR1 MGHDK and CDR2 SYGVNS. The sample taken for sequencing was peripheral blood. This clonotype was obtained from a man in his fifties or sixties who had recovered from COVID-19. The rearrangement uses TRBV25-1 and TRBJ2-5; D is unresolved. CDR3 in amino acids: CASSEGSQETQYF. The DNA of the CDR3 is TGTGCCAGCAGTGAAGGCAGCCAAGAGACCCAGTACTTC.